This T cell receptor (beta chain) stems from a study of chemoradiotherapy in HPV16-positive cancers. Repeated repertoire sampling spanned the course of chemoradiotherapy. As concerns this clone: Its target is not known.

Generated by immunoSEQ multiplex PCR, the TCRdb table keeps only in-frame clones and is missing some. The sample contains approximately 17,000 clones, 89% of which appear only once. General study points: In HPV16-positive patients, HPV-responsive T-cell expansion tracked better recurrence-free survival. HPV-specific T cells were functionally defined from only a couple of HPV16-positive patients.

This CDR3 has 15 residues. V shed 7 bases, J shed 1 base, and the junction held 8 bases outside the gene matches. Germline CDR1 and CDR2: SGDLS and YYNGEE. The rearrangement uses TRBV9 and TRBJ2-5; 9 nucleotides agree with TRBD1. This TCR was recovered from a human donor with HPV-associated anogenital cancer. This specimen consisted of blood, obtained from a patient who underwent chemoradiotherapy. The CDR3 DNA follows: TGTGCCAGCGAAGGGACAGGGATATTCCAAGAGACCCAGTACTTC. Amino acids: CASEGTGIFQETQYF.